The sequence of this TCR beta chain was determined in a study of T-cell memory formation after mild COVID-19. Study summary: TCR clustering was largely donor specific.

General observations from the study: Nothing showed for sure that second-wave clones peaking on day 37 were SARS-CoV-2 specific. A subset of responding clones appeared in pre-infection memory, suggesting cross-reactive memory joined.

Constant-segment-primed 5'RACE gave TCR alpha and TCR beta cDNA libraries with sample barcodes and UMIs. MiXCR, applied by TCRdb to the 5' RACE reads, yields one record per CDR3 protein. This repertoire shows some 31,000 distinct CDR3 sequences, around 12% found once; its top ten account for roughly 15%. This clonotype has a count of ten or more. The antigen is not known. CDR3 length: 13 residues. V trimming: 6 bases; J trimming: 7 bases; junction bases outside the gene matches: 6. This receptor was identified in an adult woman who had mild COVID-19 (a few samples of this study predate the infection). Cell type and time point are not known. Sequenced: PBMCs or a T cell subset sorted from them (not recorded which). The chain joins TRBV12-3 or TRBV12-4 to TRBJ1-5, with 7 nucleotides matching TRBD1. Here the CDR3 reads CASSRGGNQPQHF. The CDR3 nucleotides read TGTGCCAGCAGCAGGGGGGGGAACCAGCCCCAGCATTTT.